A single TCR beta chain is shown here with its context. Its antigen remains unknown. Amplified TCR beta CDR3 regions derived from RNA transcripts. The TCR CDR3 was amplified in a first-round RT-PCR using the HTBI primer set. TCRdb recomputed calls from the multiplex PCR reads with MiXCR, one row per CDR3 protein. Seen here are a few hundred thousand distinct CDR3 sequences, 15% to 20% observed once, and the top ten hold about two fifths. Diagnostic assessment was based on clinical symptoms, serum thyroxine and TRAb, thyroid ultrasound and orbital computed tomography. The data were obtained in a study of T cells in Graves' hyperthyroidism and ophthalmopathy. Study findings and constraints: In the blood, most expanded thyroid clonotypes above 0.001 appeared as well.

The sample comprised blood. This sequence was found in a man aged 35 to 55 with Graves' hyperthyroidism.

Here the CDR3 reads CASSPRTGQGEGGELFF. The CDR3 nucleotides read TGTGCCAGCTCACCAAGAACAGGACAGGGAGAAGGCGGGGAGCTGTTTTTT. The J gene is TRBJ2-2, the V gene TRBV18; 8 nucleotides align to TRBD1. Per the germline V gene, CDR1 is KGHSH and CDR2 is LQKENI. The CDR3 is 17 amino acids. With V trimmed by 2 bases and J by 7 bases, 12 bases remained unmatched.